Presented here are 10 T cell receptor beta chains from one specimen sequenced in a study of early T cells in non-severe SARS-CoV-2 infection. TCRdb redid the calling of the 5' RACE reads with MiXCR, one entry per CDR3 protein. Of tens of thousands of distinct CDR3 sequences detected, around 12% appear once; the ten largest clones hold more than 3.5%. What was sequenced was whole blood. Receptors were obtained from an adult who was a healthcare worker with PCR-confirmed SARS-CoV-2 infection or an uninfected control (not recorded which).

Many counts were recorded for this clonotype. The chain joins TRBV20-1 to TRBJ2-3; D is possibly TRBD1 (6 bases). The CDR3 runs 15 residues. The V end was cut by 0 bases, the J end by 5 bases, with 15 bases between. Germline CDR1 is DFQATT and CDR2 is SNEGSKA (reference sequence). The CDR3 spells CSARDPETRGDTQYF. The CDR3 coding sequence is TGCAGTGCTAGAGATCCCGAAACCAGGGGAGATACGCAGTATTTT.

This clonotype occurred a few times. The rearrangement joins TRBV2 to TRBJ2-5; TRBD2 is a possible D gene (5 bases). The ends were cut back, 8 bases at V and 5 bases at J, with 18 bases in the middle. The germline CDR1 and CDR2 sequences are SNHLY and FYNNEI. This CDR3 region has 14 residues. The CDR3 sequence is CASSSRSPPETQYF. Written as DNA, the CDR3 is TGTGCCAGCTCTAGCCGCTCACCCCCGGAGACCCAGTACTTC.

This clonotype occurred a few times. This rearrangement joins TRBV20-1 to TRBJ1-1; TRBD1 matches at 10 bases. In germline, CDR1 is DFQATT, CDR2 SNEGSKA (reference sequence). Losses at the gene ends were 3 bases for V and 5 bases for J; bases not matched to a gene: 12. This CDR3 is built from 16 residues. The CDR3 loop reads CSARTDRGPVRTEAFF. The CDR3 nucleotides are TGCAGTGCTAGGACCGACAGGGGGCCCGTCAGGACTGAAGCTTTCTTT.

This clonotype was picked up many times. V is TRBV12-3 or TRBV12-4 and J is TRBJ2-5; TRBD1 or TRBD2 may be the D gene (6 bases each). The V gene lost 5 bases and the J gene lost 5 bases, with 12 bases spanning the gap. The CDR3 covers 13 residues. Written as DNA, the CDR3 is TGTGCCAGCAGTCCCGGGGGCGGCGAGACCCAGTACTTC. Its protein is CASSPGGGETQYF.

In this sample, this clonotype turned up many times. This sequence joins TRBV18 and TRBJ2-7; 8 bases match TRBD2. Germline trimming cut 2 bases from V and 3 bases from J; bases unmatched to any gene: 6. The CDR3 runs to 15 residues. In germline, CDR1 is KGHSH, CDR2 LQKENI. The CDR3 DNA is TGTGCCAGCTCACCAGCGGGAGGCGCGTTCTACGAGCAGTACTTC. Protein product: CASSPAGGAFYEQYF. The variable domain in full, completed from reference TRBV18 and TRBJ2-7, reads NAGVMQNPRHLVRRRGQEARLRCSPMKGHSHVYWYRQLPEEGLKFMVYLQKENIIDESGMPKERFSAEFPKEGPSILRIQQVVRGDSAAYFCASSPAGGAFYEQYFGPGTRLTVT.

The CDR3 sequence is CAWSAGGSSYEQYF. The CDR3 nucleotides read TGTGCCTGGAGTGCCGGGGGTAGCTCCTACGAGCAGTACTTC. This chain links TRBV30 with TRBJ2-7, with a weak D call TRBD2 (6 bases). V gave up 1 base and J gave up 0 bases, with 10 bases separating them. The V gene's germline CDR1 is GTSNPN and CDR2 SVGIG (reference sequence). The CDR3 runs 14 residues.

This chain's CDR3 is CASSLAPASGKYEQYF. The CDR3 DNA follows: TGCGCCAGCAGCTTGGCCCCGGCTAGCGGGAAGTACGAGCAGTACTTC. The chain carries TRBV5-1 and TRBJ2-7; 9 nucleotides agree with TRBD2. Germline CDR1 and CDR2: SGHRS and YFSETQ. The CDR3 is 16 amino acids. The V and J ends lost 0 bases and 4 bases, in that order; junction bases with no gene match: 8.

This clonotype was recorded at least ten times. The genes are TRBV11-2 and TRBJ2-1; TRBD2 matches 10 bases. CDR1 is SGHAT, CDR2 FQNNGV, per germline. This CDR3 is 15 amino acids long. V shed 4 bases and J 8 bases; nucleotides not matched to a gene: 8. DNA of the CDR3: TGTGCCAGCAGCTGGCTAGCGGGAGACGGCGATGAGCAGTTCTTC. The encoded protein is CASSWLAGDGDEQFF.

The CDR3 DNA reads TGTGCCAGCAGTTTCGGGACTACGGGGGAGCTGTTTTTT. Its protein is CASSFGTTGELFF. This chain joins TRBV28 and TRBJ2-2; TRBD2 matches at 7 bases. Trimming cost V 3 bases and J 8 bases; bases outside gene matches: 3. Looked up from germline, CDR1 is MDHEN and CDR2 is SYDVKM. This CDR3 region has 13 residues.

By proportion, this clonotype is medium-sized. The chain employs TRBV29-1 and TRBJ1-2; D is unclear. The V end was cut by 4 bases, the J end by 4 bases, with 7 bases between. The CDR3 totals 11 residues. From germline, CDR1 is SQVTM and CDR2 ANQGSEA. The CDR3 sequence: CSVARSYGYTF. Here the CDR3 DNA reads TGCAGCGTTGCCAGGTCCTATGGCTACACCTTC.